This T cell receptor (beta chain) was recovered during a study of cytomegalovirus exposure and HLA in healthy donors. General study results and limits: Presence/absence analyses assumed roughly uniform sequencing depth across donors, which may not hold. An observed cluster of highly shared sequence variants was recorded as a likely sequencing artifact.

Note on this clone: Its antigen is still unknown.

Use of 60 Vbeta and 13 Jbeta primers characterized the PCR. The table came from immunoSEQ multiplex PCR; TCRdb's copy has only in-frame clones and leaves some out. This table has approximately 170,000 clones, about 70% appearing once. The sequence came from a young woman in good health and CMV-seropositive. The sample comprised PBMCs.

As DNA, the CDR3 is TGTGCCAGCAGTTACTCTTATCGGGGACACGGGGAGCTGTTTTTT. It codes for CASSYSYRGHGELFF. This chain joins TRBV6-5 and TRBJ2-2, with a weak D call TRBD1 (6 bases). The CDR3 covers 15 residues. CDR1 is MNHEY, CDR2 SVGAGI, per germline. Trimming took 0 bases from V and 7 from J, leaving 12 bases between them.